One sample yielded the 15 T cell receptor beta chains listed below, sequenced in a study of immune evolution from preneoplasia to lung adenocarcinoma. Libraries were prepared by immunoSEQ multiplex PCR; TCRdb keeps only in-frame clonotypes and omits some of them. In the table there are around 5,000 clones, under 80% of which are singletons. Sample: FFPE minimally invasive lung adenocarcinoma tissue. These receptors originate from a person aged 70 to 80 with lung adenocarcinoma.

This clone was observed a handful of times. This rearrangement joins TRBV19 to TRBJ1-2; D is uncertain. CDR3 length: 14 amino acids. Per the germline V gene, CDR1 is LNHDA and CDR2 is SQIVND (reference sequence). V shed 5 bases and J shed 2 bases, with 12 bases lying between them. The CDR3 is CASSPSGVNYGYTF. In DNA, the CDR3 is TGTGCCAGTAGTCCCAGCGGGGTAAACTATGGCTACACCTTC.

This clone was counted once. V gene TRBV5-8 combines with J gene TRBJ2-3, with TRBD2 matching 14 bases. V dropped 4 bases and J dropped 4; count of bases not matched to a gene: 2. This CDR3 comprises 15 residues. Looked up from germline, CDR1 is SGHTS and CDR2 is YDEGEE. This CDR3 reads CASSQTSGRADTQYF. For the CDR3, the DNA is TGTGCCAGCAGCCAGACTAGCGGGAGGGCAGATACGCAGTATTTT.

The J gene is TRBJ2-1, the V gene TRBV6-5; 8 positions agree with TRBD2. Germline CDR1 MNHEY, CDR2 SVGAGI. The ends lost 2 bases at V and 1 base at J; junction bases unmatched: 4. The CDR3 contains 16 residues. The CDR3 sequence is CASSYVPGGSYNEQFF. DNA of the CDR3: TGTGCCAGCAGTTACGTGCCGGGAGGGTCCTACAATGAGCAGTTCTTC.

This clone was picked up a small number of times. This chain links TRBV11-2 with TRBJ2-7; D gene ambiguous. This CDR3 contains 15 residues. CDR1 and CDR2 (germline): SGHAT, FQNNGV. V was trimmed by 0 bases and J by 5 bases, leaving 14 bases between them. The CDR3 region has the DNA TGTGCCAGCAGCTTAGAAGGTGGTCAGGCCCACGAGCAGTACTTC. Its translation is CASSLEGGQAHEQYF.

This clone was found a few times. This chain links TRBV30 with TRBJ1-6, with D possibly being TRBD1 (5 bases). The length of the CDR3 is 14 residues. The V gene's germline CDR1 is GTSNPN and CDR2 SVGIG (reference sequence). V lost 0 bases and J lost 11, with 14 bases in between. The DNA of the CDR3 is TGTGCCTGGAGTGTAACTGGGGGAGGTGCACCCCTCCACTTT. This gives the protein CAWSVTGGGAPLHF.

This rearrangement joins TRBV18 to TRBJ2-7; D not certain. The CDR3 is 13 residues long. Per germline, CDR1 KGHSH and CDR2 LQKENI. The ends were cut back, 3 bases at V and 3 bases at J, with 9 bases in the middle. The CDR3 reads CASSPMGHYEQYF. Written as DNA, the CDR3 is TGTGCCAGCTCACCCATGGGCCACTACGAGCAGTACTTC.

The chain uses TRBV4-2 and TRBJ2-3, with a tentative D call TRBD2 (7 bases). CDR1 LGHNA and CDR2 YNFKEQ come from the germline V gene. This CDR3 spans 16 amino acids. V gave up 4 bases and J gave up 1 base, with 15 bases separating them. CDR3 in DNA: TGTGCCAGCAGCCCTAGGGGGGGAGGGGGCACAGATACGCAGTATTTT. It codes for CASSPRGGGGTDTQYF.

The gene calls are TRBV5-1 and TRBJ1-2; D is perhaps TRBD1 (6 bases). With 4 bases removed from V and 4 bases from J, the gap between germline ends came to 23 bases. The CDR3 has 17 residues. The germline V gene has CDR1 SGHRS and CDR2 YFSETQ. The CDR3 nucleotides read TGCGCCAGCAGCAACCATCAAACACAGGGTTGGAGCTATGGCTACACCTTC. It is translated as CASSNHQTQGWSYGYTF.

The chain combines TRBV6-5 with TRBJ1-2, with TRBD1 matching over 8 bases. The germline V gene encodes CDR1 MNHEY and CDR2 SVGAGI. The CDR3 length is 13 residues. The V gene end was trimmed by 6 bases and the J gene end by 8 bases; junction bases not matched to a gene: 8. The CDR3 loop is CASRLPDRGGYTF. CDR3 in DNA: TGTGCCAGCAGATTACCTGACAGGGGAGGCTACACCTTC.

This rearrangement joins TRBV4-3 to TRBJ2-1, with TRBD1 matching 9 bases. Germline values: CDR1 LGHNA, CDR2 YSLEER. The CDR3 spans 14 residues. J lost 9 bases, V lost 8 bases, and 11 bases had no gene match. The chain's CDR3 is CASSGTGNTGEQFF. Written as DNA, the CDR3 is TGCGCCAGCTCTGGGACAGGGAATACGGGTGAGCAGTTCTTC.

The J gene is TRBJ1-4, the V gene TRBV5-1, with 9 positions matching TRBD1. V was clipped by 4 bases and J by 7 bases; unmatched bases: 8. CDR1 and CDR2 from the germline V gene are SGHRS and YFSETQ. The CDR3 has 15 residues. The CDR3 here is CASSRTGGRGEKLFF. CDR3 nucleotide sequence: TGCGCCAGCAGCCGAACAGGGGGCAGAGGTGAAAAACTGTTTTTT.

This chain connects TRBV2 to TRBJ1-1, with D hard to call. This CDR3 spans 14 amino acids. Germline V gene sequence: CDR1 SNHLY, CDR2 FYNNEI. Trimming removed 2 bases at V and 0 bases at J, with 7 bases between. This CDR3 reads CASSELTVNTEAFF. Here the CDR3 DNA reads TGTGCCAGCAGTGAATTGACGGTGAACACTGAAGCTTTCTTT. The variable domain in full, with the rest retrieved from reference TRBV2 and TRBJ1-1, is EPEVTQTPSHQVTQMGQEVILRCVPISNHLYFYWYRQILGQKVEFLVSFYNNEISEKSEIFDDQFSVERPDGSNFTLKIRSTKLEDSAMYFCASSELTVNTEAFFGQGTRLTVV.

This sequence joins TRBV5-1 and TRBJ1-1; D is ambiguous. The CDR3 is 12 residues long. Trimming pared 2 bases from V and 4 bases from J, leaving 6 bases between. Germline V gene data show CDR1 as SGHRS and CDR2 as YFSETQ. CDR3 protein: CASSFDTTEAFF. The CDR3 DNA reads TGCGCCAGCAGCTTTGATACCACTGAAGCTTTCTTT.

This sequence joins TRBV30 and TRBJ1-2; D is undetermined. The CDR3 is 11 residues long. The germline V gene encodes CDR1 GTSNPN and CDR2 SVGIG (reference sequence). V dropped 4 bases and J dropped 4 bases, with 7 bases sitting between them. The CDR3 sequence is CAWTRSYGYTF. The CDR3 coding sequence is TGTGCCTGGACACGGAGCTATGGCTACACCTTC.

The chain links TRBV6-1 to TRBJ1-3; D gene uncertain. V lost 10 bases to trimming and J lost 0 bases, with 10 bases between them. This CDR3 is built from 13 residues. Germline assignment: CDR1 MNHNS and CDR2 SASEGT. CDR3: CATRTSSGNTIYF. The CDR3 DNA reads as TGTGCCACCCGAACGTCCTCTGGAAACACCATATATTTT.